The text below deals with one T cell receptor beta chain. These data belong to a study of T cell changes during pregnancy in multiple sclerosis. The germline V gene has CDR1 SGHNT and CDR2 YYREEE (reference sequence). V gave up 4 bases and J gave up 6 bases; unmatched junction bases: 9. The CDR3 loop spans 15 amino acids. The table came from immunoSEQ multiplex PCR; TCRdb's copy has only in-frame clones and leaves some out. This table holds roughly 80,000 clones, 85% to 95% found once. This TCR was sampled from a female donor with multiple sclerosis, enrolled in a pregnancy study. The sample in question was peripheral blood, obtained in the first trimester of pregnancy. The gene calls are TRBV5-4 and TRBJ2-1, with 8 bases fitting TRBD2. CDR3 DNA sequence: TGTGCCAGCAGCGGGGGACTAGTACAACTCAATGAGCAGTTCTTC. Translation gives CASSGGLVQLNEQFF.